One and the same sample provided the 20 T cell receptor beta chains below, sequenced in a study of blood T cell repertoires in COVID-19. Clones were read by immunoSEQ multiplex PCR, and TCRdb kept only the in-frame ones, dropping some. The table lists 45,000 to 50,000 clones, approximately 80% of them singletons. The source material was peripheral blood. The receptor set was obtained from a man between 65 and 79 years old with acute or convalescent COVID-19.

The chain has TRBV12-3 or TRBV12-4 and TRBJ1-4, with a weak D call TRBD1 (5 bases). The last part of the DNA fits TRBJ2-2 better; the J call may be wrong. CDR3 length: 11 amino acids. In nucleotides, the CDR3 is TGTGCCAGCAGCAGGGCGGCGGAGCTGTTTTTT. Residues: CASSRAAELFF.

The V call is TRBV29-1, the J call TRBJ2-7, with D perhaps matching TRBD1 (6 bases). CDR1 is SQVTM and CDR2 is ANQGSEA in the germline V gene. V was pared by 3 bases and J by 1 base, with 19 bases between. This CDR3 region has 16 residues. The CDR3 nucleotides are TGCAGCGTTGATTTATACGGGACACTTCAATCCTACGAGCAGTACTTC. Translated: CSVDLYGTLQSYEQYF.

In DNA, the CDR3 is TGTGCCAGCAGCCATACTCGACAGGGGCCTTCCTATGGCTACACCTTC. Translated, it gives CASSHTRQGPSYGYTF. The chain has TRBV3-1 (or the pseudogene TRBV3-2) and TRBJ1-2, with 8 bases lining up with TRBD1. The V gene end was trimmed by 3 bases and the J gene end by 4 bases; junction bases not matched to a gene: 10. Germline V gives CDR1 LGHDT, CDR2 YNNKEL (reference sequence). This CDR3 is built from 16 residues.

This sequence joins TRBV6-5 and TRBJ1-3, with a weak D call TRBD1 (6 bases). From germline, CDR1 is MNHEY and CDR2 SVGAGI. Trimming took 4 bases from V and 8 from J, leaving 9 bases between them. The CDR3 covers 12 residues. CDR3: CASSSQGDTIYF. The CDR3, as DNA: TGTGCCAGCAGTTCACAGGGAGACACCATATATTTT.

This chain uses TRBV11-2 with TRBJ2-3; D is undetermined. Germline V gene sequence: CDR1 SGHAT, CDR2 FQNNGV. With 1 base removed from V and 0 bases from J, the gap between germline ends came to 11 bases. The CDR3 is made up of 16 amino acids. The CDR3 DNA reads as TGTGCCAGCAGCTTAGCTGGCGGCCCCAGCACAGATACGCAGTATTTT. This codes for CASSLAGGPSTDTQYF.

The chain uses TRBV24-1 and TRBJ1-5, with a tentative D call TRBD1 (6 bases). The V gene lost 2 bases and the J gene lost 7 bases, with 14 bases spanning the gap. Germline CDR1 and CDR2: KGHDR and SFDVKD. This CDR3 contains 15 residues. The CDR3 bases are TGTGCCACCAGTGATTCTACAGGGCGCGGACAGCCCCAGCATTTT. Amino acids: CATSDSTGRGQPQHF.

The chain carries TRBV14 and TRBJ2-6; 9 positions agree with TRBD2. The germline CDR1 and CDR2 sequences are SGHDN and FVKESK. This CDR3 comprises 16 residues. V gave up 4 bases and J gave up 4 bases; unmatched junction bases: 5. CDR3 DNA: TGTGCCAGCAGCCGGCTAGCGGGGATAGGGGCCAACGTCCTGACTTTC. As protein: CASSRLAGIGANVLTF.

The chain uses TRBV3-1 (or the pseudogene TRBV3-2) and TRBJ2-5, with D perhaps TRBD1 (5 bases). The V end was cut by 1 base, the J end by 1 base, with 7 bases between. Germline assignment: CDR1 LGHDT and CDR2 YNNKEL (reference sequence). The CDR3 runs to 14 residues. In DNA, the CDR3 is TGTGCCAGCAGCCAAGTTCAGGGCCAAGAGACCCAGTACTTC. This translates into CASSQVQGQETQYF.

V is TRBV6-5 and J is TRBJ2-7, with 9 bases that match TRBD2. This CDR3 contains 15 residues. CDR1 is MNHEY and CDR2 is SVGAGI in the germline V gene. The J segment lost 0 bases and the V segment lost 6 bases, leaving 6 bases of the junction unmatched. CDR3 sequence reads: CASSRERGASYEQYF. The CDR3 DNA follows: TGTGCCAGCAGCCGAGAGCGGGGGGCCTCCTACGAGCAGTACTTC.

The DNA of the CDR3 is TGCGCCAGCAGCCAAGAACAGACCCGGGGGGAGCAGTACTTC. Residues: CASSQEQTRGEQYF. The V call is TRBV4-1, the J call TRBJ2-7; possibly TRBD2 for D (6 bases). Germline loops: CDR1 MGHRA, CDR2 YSYEKL. The CDR3 extends over 14 amino acids. V lost 0 bases and J 7 bases, leaving 13 bases between the germline ends.

This clone was observed a few times. The chain is built from TRBV19 and TRBJ2-7; D remains unclear. The CDR3 has 11 residues. The ends were cut back, 3 bases at V and 4 bases at J, with 4 bases in the middle. Per germline, CDR1 LNHDA and CDR2 SQIVND (reference sequence). The CDR3 is CASSIGYEQYF. For the CDR3, the DNA is TGTGCCAGTAGTATCGGTTACGAGCAGTACTTC.

This clone was observed a handful of times. The chain combines TRBV30 with TRBJ2-1; D call uncertain. The length of the CDR3 is 11 residues. Looked up from germline, CDR1 is GTSNPN and CDR2 is SVGIG (reference sequence). V was trimmed by 4 bases and J by 6 bases, leaving 7 bases between them. The CDR3 sequence: CAWTQSNEQFF. In nucleotides, the CDR3 is TGTGCCTGGACACAAAGCAATGAGCAGTTCTTC. Complete variable domain (other parts from reference TRBV30 and TRBJ2-1): SQTIHQWPATLVQPVGSPLSLECTVEGTSNPNLYWYRQAAGRGLQLLFYSVGIGQISSEVPQNLSASRPQDRQFILSSKKLLLSDSGFYLCAWTQSNEQFFGPGTRLTVL.

V gene TRBV27 combines with J gene TRBJ1-4; weak D call: TRBD1 (5 bases). Per germline, CDR1 MNHEY and CDR2 SMNVEV (reference sequence). The CDR3 spans 16 residues. V lost 2 bases to trimming and J lost 7 bases, with 17 bases between them. CDR3 in amino acids: CASSLDLRGGSEKLFF. The CDR3 bases are TGTGCCAGCAGTTTAGACCTCCGGGGGGGAAGTGAAAAACTGTTTTTT.

V gene TRBV5-1 combines with J gene TRBJ2-3; TRBD2 is a possible D gene (6 bases). Germline V gives CDR1 SGHRS, CDR2 YFSETQ. The CDR3 is 17 residues long. V was clipped by 4 bases and J by 1 base, with 19 bases between them. The CDR3 spells CASSAVGRDLGTDTQYF. CDR3 bases: TGCGCCAGCAGCGCCGTGGGTCGGGACTTAGGCACAGATACGCAGTATTTT.

This clone showed up just once. The genes are TRBV6-2 or TRBV6-3 and TRBJ2-1, with D tentatively TRBD2 (5 bases). V was pared by 6 bases and J by 3 bases, with 15 bases between. The CDR3 has 15 residues. Germline CDR1 is MNHEY and CDR2 is SVGEGT. CDR3: CASSTGSQLYNEQFF. Here the CDR3 DNA reads TGTGCCAGCAGCACGGGGTCTCAACTCTACAATGAGCAGTTCTTC.

The rearrangement joins TRBV5-4 to TRBJ1-5; 9 bases fit TRBD1. The CDR3 runs 15 residues. In germline, CDR1 is SGHNT, CDR2 YYREEE (reference sequence). V lost 4 bases, J lost 4 bases, and 6 bases stayed unmatched. The CDR3 DNA sequence: TGTGCCAGCAGCCCGGGACAGGGCCATAATCAGCCCCAGCATTTT. Translated, it gives CASSPGQGHNQPQHF.

V gene TRBV6-2 or TRBV6-3 combines with J gene TRBJ1-4; 8 positions agree with TRBD1. J lost 1 base, V lost 2 bases, and 3 bases had no gene match. From germline, CDR1 is MNHEY and CDR2 SVGEGT. The CDR3 has 16 amino acids. The CDR3 loop reads CASSYQGAGTNEKLFF. CDR3 nucleotides: TGTGCCAGCAGTTACCAGGGGGCTGGAACTAATGAAAAACTGTTTTTT.

This chain connects TRBV3-1 (or the pseudogene TRBV3-2) to TRBJ2-6; 10 bases line up with TRBD2. The V segment lost 0 bases and the J segment 4 bases; nucleotides outside the gene matches: 9. Germline V lookup: CDR1 LGHDT, CDR2 YNNKEL (reference sequence). This CDR3 is 19 amino acids long. The CDR3 DNA follows: TGTGCCAGCAGCCAAGATGGAGCGGGGGGGCCTGGAGGGGCCAACGTCCTGACTTTC. As protein: CASSQDGAGGPGGANVLTF.

The chain employs TRBV28 and TRBJ2-3; TRBD1 agrees at 10 bases. The length of the CDR3 is 15 residues. The trim removed 5 bases at V and 3 bases at J, leaving 5 bases unmatched. CDR1 and CDR2 (germline): MDHEN, SYDVKM. This CDR3 is CASSPGTGVTDTQYF. The DNA of the CDR3 is TGTGCCAGCAGTCCGGGGACAGGGGTGACAGATACGCAGTATTTT. Complete variable domain (other parts from reference TRBV28 and TRBJ2-3): DVKVTQSSRYLVKRTGEKVFLECVQDMDHENMFWYRQDPGLGLRLIYFSYDVKMKEKGDIPEGYSVSREKKERFSLILESASTNQTSMYLCASSPGTGVTDTQYFGPGTRLTVL.

The chain links TRBV5-6 to TRBJ2-7; 13 bases align to TRBD2. The CDR3 has 16 residues. Germline V gives CDR1 SGHDT, CDR2 YYEEEE. V lost 4 bases, J lost 9 bases, and 13 bases stayed unmatched. CDR3 in DNA: TGTGCCAGCAGCGAGGGACTAGCGGGAACCCTACGACGGCAGTACTTC. It is translated as CASSEGLAGTLRRQYF.